The entry below gives a single TCR beta chain sequence along with its context. Its antigen is still unknown. The record originates from a study of molecular identifiers for immune sequencing clone quantification. Via MiXCR, TCRdb re-called the PCR reads, giving one row per CDR3 protein. The table has over 300,000 distinct CDR3 sequences, roughly 23% seen once. Study conclusions and caveats: Among around 1 million naive cells, as was reported, spiked Jurkat TCR RNA from one cell was detectable. Clones above 20 RNA copies held over 98% of effector molecules, under 1% in naive cells. Highly expanded clone sizes could end up underestimated if a barcode were shared by identical TCR molecules.

Libraries from naive CD8 cells were generated from approximately 20,000 to 1,000,000 sorted cells (with 10%, 30% or 50% RNA). The CDR3 sequence is 15 residues long. Per germline, CDR1 LGHNA and CDR2 YSLEER. The V and J ends lost 4 bases and 5 bases respectively, with 15 bases between them. This sequence originates from a human donor in good health. Some libraries in this study had Jurkat cell RNA spiked in. Sequenced: naive CD8+ T cells from blood, with Jurkat cell RNA spiked in. Subset indicated: FACS-sorted CD8+CD4-CCR7+CD45RA+ naive T cells. This chain links TRBV4-3 with TRBJ2-1; D perhaps matches TRBD2 (6 bases). This chain's CDR3 is CASSRGTGVNNEQFF. For the CDR3, the DNA is TGCGCCAGCAGCCGGGGGACTGGCGTCAACAATGAGCAGTTCTTC.